The present T cell receptor beta chain was sequenced within a study of blood T cell repertoires in COVID-19. Study at large: Acute and convalescent COVID-19 specimens originated in the United States, Italy and Spain. Nucleic acid was either cDNA or gDNA, and it came from T cells, B-cell-depleted T cells, or PBMCs.

V lost 3 bases to trimming and J lost 6 bases; unmatched junction nucleotides: 6. From germline, CDR1 is SGHDT and CDR2 YYEEEE. The CDR3 is made up of 15 amino acids. Per the authors' pipeline: Reference gene primer amplification gave estimated nucleated cell counts. Data came from immunoSEQ multiplex PCR; TCRdb stores just in-frame clones and leaves some out. The DNA gave D and trimming, while V, J and clone size come from that table. The sample includes hundreds of thousands of clones, approximately 86% seen only once; the top ten take around 1.5%. The sequenced sample was peripheral blood. This chain connects TRBV5-6 to TRBJ2-4; TRBD2 aligns across 10 bases. This sequence originates from a man older than 75 with acute or convalescent COVID-19. CDR3 amino acids: CASSSTSGPGNIQYF. The CDR3 bases are TGTGCCAGCAGCTCGACTAGCGGGCCGGGAAACATTCAGTACTTC. Full variable domain (rest looked up from reference TRBV5-6 and TRBJ2-4): DAGVTQSPTHLIKTRGQQVTLRCSPKSGHDTVSWYQQALGQGPQFIFQYYEEEERQRGNFPDRFSGHQFPNYSSELNVNALLLGDSALYLCASSSTSGPGNIQYFGAGTRLSVL.